This entry is about one TCR beta chain. What it recognizes is unknown. This specimen belongs to a study of cytomegalovirus exposure and HLA in healthy donors. Looking at the study overall: A previous analysis identified about 110 million unique TCR beta sequences derived from roughly 180 million T cells. Study findings and constraints: As a later analysis showed, a missense DCLRE1C variant was linked to trimming of TCR beta V- and J-genes.

With V trimmed by 6 bases and J by 0 bases, 10 bases remained unmatched. CDR3 length equals 18 residues. Germline V lookup: CDR1 WSHSY, CDR2 SAAADI. Primers included in the PCR were 60 Vbeta and 13 Jbeta primers. Assay: immunoSEQ multiplex PCR; the TCRdb copy retains only in-frame clones and omits some. In the table there are approximately 170,000 clones, around 83% of which are singletons. This TCR derives from a man aged 25 to 40 in good health and CMV-seropositive. This chain connects TRBV10-2 to TRBJ2-3; 12 bases line up with TRBD1. The sequenced sample consisted of PBMCs. The CDR3 region has the DNA TGCGCCAGCAGGGGCGGGACAGGGGGCTCCTTTAGCACAGATACGCAGTATTTT. Protein: CASRGGTGGSFSTDTQYF.